Presented here are 15 T cell receptor beta chains from one specimen sequenced in a study of T-cell memory formation after mild COVID-19. TCRdb re-derived calls from the 5' RACE reads in MiXCR, one entry per CDR3 protein. The table has 350,000 to 500,000 distinct CDR3 sequences, roughly 20% seen once. Material for sequencing was PBMCs or a T cell subset sorted from them (not recorded which). Receptors were obtained from an adult woman who had mild COVID-19 (a few samples of this study predate the infection). Cell type and time point are not known.

This clonotype was picked up a small number of times. V usage is TRBV5-1 and J usage is TRBJ2-7; D tentatively fits TRBD1 or TRBD2 (5 bases each). CDR1 is SGHRS and CDR2 is YFSETQ in the germline V gene. Trimming cost V 2 bases and J 3 bases, with 12 bases left between them. The CDR3 is 14 amino acids. CDR3: CASSFRGVSYEQYF. CDR3 bases: TGCGCCAGCAGCTTCCGAGGGGTAAGCTACGAGCAGTACTTC.

This chain uses TRBV12-3 or TRBV12-4 with TRBJ2-3; D gene ambiguous. Trimming cost V 3 bases and J 4 bases, with 11 bases left between them. The CDR3 is 14 residues long. The chain's CDR3 is CASSFTWRADTQYF. The CDR3 region has the DNA TGTGCCAGCAGTTTTACCTGGAGAGCAGATACGCAGTATTTT.

The chain carries TRBV9 and TRBJ1-4, with a weak D call TRBD1 (6 bases). CDR3 length: 15 amino acids. The V gene's germline CDR1 is SGDLS and CDR2 YYNGEE. Trimming removed 2 bases from V and 5 bases from J, with 13 bases in between. The CDR3 DNA reads as TGTGCCAGCAGCGTCTCCGGGACATCAAATGAAAAACTGTTTTTT. This sequence encodes CASSVSGTSNEKLFF.

This sequence joins TRBV7-9 and TRBJ2-5, with D possibly matching TRBD1 (7 bases). CDR1 and CDR2 from the germline V gene are SEHNR and FQNEAQ (reference sequence). CDR3 length equals 15 residues. Trimming removed 3 bases from V and 0 bases from J, with 11 bases in between. The CDR3 here is CASSLGGQYQETQYF. The CDR3 bases are TGTGCCAGCAGCTTGGGGGGACAGTACCAAGAGACCCAGTACTTC.

This clonotype was seen a few times. V usage is TRBV5-5 and J usage is TRBJ1-1, with TRBD1 matching 8 bases. Trimming at V came to 3 bases and at J to 0 bases, leaving 4 bases not matched to a gene. CDR1 is SGHKS, CDR2 YYEKEE, per germline (reference sequence). CDR3 length: 15 residues. CDR3 DNA sequence: TGTGCCAGCAGCTCATCGACAGGGGTGAACACTGAAGCTTTCTTT. Protein: CASSSSTGVNTEAFF. Full variable domain (remainder filled in from reference TRBV5-5 and TRBJ1-1): DAGVTQSPTHLIKTRGQQVTLRCSPISGHKSVSWYQQVLGQGPQFIFQYYEKEERGRGNFPDRFSARQFPNYSSELNVNALLLGDSALYLCASSSSTGVNTEAFFGQGTRLTVV.

There are a few counts of this clonotype. The chain combines TRBV3-1 with TRBJ2-5, with TRBD2 matching 10 bases. The CDR3 runs 16 residues. V shed 3 bases and J 2 bases; nucleotides not matched to a gene: 6. Germline CDR1 and CDR2: LGHDT and YNNKEL (reference sequence). The CDR3 DNA sequence: TGTGCCAGCAGCCAGTTACTAGCGGGGATACAAGAGACCCAGTACTTC. Protein: CASSQLLAGIQETQYF.

The rearrangement links TRBV6-5 to TRBJ2-3; D is possibly TRBD2 (6 bases). The V end was cut by 5 bases, the J end by 2 bases, with 14 bases between. Germline CDR1 is MNHEY and CDR2 is SVGAGI. The CDR3 covers 15 residues. The CDR3 sequence: CASSPMVAVTDTQYF. The CDR3 DNA is TGTGCCAGCAGTCCTATGGTAGCGGTCACAGATACGCAGTATTTT.

This clonotype was picked up a small number of times. The chain couples TRBV12-3 or TRBV12-4 to TRBJ2-1; 10 nucleotides match TRBD2. The ends lost 6 bases at V and 6 bases at J; junction bases unmatched: 8. The CDR3 runs to 15 residues. DNA for the CDR3: TGTGCCAGCAGCTCCAGCGGGGGGGCCGGCAATGAGCAGTTCTTC. Residues: CASSSSGGAGNEQFF.

V and J are TRBV24-1 and TRBJ2-2, with D possibly being TRBD2 (6 bases). The CDR3 has 16 amino acids. The V gene's germline CDR1 is KGHDR and CDR2 SFDVKD. V was shortened by 6 bases and J by 3 bases, with 16 bases between the two germline ends. The CDR3 DNA reads TGTGCCACCAGTTTGGGGGGTTTCGAGGACACCGGGGAGCTGTTTTTT. Translated: CATSLGGFEDTGELFF.

This clonotype was counted a few times. V is TRBV7-9 and J is TRBJ2-1; D may be TRBD1 or TRBD2 (5 bases each). Germline V gene lookup returns CDR1 SEHNR and CDR2 FQNEAQ (reference sequence). Trimming cost V 5 bases and J 2 bases, with 10 bases left between them. This CDR3 is built from 14 residues. The CDR3 spells CASSRDGTYNEQFF. As DNA, the CDR3 is TGTGCCAGCAGCCGGGACGGAACCTACAATGAGCAGTTCTTC.

This clonotype came up a few times. The CDR3 sequence is CASSHGVGTDTQYF. CDR3 nucleotides: TGCGCCAGCAGCCACGGGGTGGGGACAGATACGCAGTATTTT. This chain links TRBV4-3 with TRBJ2-3; perhaps TRBD2 as D (5 bases). This CDR3 is 14 amino acids long. The germline V gene has CDR1 LGHNA and CDR2 YSLEER. The V end was cut by 3 bases, the J end by 3 bases, with 10 bases between.

The CDR3 DNA reads as TGTGCCAGCAGCCCCGGGACAGGGAGGAAAACCGGGGAGCTGTTTTTT. It encodes CASSPGTGRKTGELFF. V is TRBV7-3 and J is TRBJ2-2, with 9 bases lining up with TRBD1. Per germline, CDR1 SGHTA and CDR2 FQGTGA. V lost 5 bases, J lost 5 bases, and 9 bases stayed unmatched. The CDR3 has 16 amino acids.

Written as DNA, the CDR3 is TGTGCCAGCAGCGGCGATTCGGAGGAAAAACTGTTTTTT. It yields the protein CASSGDSEEKLFF. The chain employs TRBV7-9 and TRBJ1-4; D not certain. This CDR3 has 13 amino acids. Trimming removed 5 bases from V and 8 bases from J, with 12 bases in between. The germline V gene encodes CDR1 SEHNR and CDR2 FQNEAQ (reference sequence).

In this sample, this clonotype turned up a few times. This chain links TRBV20-1 with TRBJ1-6; D may be TRBD1 (5 bases). Germline CDR1 DFQATT, CDR2 SNEGSKA (reference sequence). V was pared by 0 bases and J by 7 bases, with 10 bases between. This CDR3 has 14 residues. CDR3 loop: CSARDVGGNSPLHF. The CDR3 bases are TGCAGTGCTAGAGATGTCGGGGGAAATTCACCCCTCCACTTT.

There are a few counts of this clonotype. This chain uses TRBV11-2 with TRBJ2-1; 8 bases align to TRBD2. The CDR3 extends over 18 amino acids. The germline gives CDR1 SGHAT, CDR2 FQNNGV. V lost 4 bases to trimming and J lost 1 base; unmatched junction nucleotides: 12. The CDR3 DNA reads as TGTGCCAGCAGCTCAATCTTAGGCGGGGGGATATCCTACAATGAGCAGTTCTTC. Translation gives CASSSILGGGISYNEQFF.